This T cell receptor (beta chain) derives from a study of T cells after yellow fever vaccination. UMIs and a universal primer site were added when TCR cDNA was made by 5'RACE template switching. TCRdb itself ran the 5' RACE reads through MiXCR, one entry per CDR3 protein. The sample includes 400,000 or so distinct CDR3 sequences, over 5% of them seen just once. This clonotype was found many times. The CDR3 is made up of 16 amino acids. Germline CDR1 reads SGHRS; CDR2 reads YFSETQ. V was clipped by 3 bases and J by 6 bases; unmatched bases: 8. The rearrangement joins TRBV5-1 to TRBJ2-1; 11 bases agree with TRBD2. This TCR derives from a man aged 25-45 years who received the YFV17D yellow fever vaccine. The material sequenced was PBMCs, taken 5 days after the yellow fever booster vaccination. The chain's CDR3 is CASSSTSGSPFNEQFF. CDR3 sequence (DNA): TGCGCCAGCAGCTCTACTAGCGGGAGCCCCTTCAATGAGCAGTTCTTC. The full variable domain, with the rest looked up from reference TRBV5-1 and TRBJ2-1, is KAGVTQTPRYLIKTRGQQVTLSCSPISGHRSVSWYQQTPGQGLQFLFEYFSETQRNKGNFPGRFSGRQFSNSRSEMNVSTLELGDSALYLCASSSTSGSPFNEQFFGPGTRLTVL.